Below, 24 T cell receptor beta chains from the same sample are listed, as sequenced in a study of T cell repertoires in cytomegalovirus infection. No antigen is known for these receptors. TCRdb itself ran the reads through MiXCR, one entry per CDR3 protein. This sample has about 920,000 distinct CDR3 sequences, with about a third found just once. Here the sequenced sample was cultured CD8+ T cells from PBMCs, taken from culture after CMV antigen stimulation. These receptors originate from a human donor in good health (CMV status not recorded). Some clones in this sample may be carry-over from other donors' samples.

In regard to this clonotype: A read error may produce the germline difference seen at one junction end. CDR3 in amino acids: CSVREEVFNSPLHF. CDR3 DNA sequence: TGCAGTGTTAGAGAAGAGGTCTTCAATTCACCCCTCCACTTT. This chain uses TRBV20-1 with TRBJ1-6; no clear D. There are 14 residues in the CDR3. Looked up from germline, CDR1 is DFQATT and CDR2 is SNEGSKA (reference sequence).

The J gene is TRBJ2-7, the V gene TRBV6-1, with 11 bases aligning to TRBD2. Germline CDR1 and CDR2: MNHNS and SASEGT. The CDR3 sequence is 14 residues long. V was pared by 4 bases and J by 3 bases, with 2 bases of the junction left unmatched. The CDR3 coding sequence is TGTGCCAGCAGTGTACTAGCGGGGGACTACGAGCAGTACTTC. Its translation is CASSVLAGDYEQYF.

This clonotype was picked up a small number of times. DNA for the CDR3: TGTGCCAGCAGTTTACATCCCCGGGATTATGGCTACACCTTC. This translates into CASSLHPRDYGYTF. The chain combines TRBV12-3 or TRBV12-4 with TRBJ1-2; D not resolved. The CDR3 contains 14 residues. Trimming removed 2 bases at V and 5 bases at J, with 12 bases between.

The genes are TRBV27 and TRBJ2-1; no firm D call. CDR3 length equals 11 residues. Germline V gene sequence: CDR1 MNHEY, CDR2 SMNVEV (reference sequence). The ends were cut back, 3 bases at V and 15 bases at J, with 12 bases in the middle. The CDR3 DNA sequence: TGTGCCAGCAGTTTCGGGCCGTCACGGTTCTTC. As protein: CASSFGPSRFF.

Only one count was recorded for this clonotype. The V gene is TRBV29-1, the J gene TRBJ2-1; 7 bases are shared with TRBD1. V lost 7 bases to trimming and J lost 1 base; unmatched junction nucleotides: 10. CDR1 SQVTM and CDR2 ANQGSEA come from the germline V gene. There are 15 residues in the CDR3. CDR3 DNA sequence: TGCAGCGCCCCACTCCGGGACAGTTCCTACAATGAGCAGTTCTTC. It specifies CSAPLRDSSYNEQFF.

This clonotype was seen a few times. This sequence joins TRBV27 and TRBJ2-2, with D possibly TRBD2 on 6 matching bases. Between the trimmed V and J ends, which lost 8 bases and 0 bases, there was a span of 13 bases. There are 15 residues in the CDR3. From germline, CDR1 is MNHEY and CDR2 SMNVEV (reference sequence). The CDR3 region is CASGIAVPNTGELFF. CDR3 nucleotides: TGTGCCAGCGGGATAGCGGTTCCGAACACCGGGGAGCTGTTTTTT.

This clonotype was observed a handful of times. The gene calls are TRBV6-5 and TRBJ2-1; D tentatively fits TRBD1 or TRBD2 (5 bases each). Germline V gives CDR1 MNHEY, CDR2 SVGAGI. The CDR3 runs to 12 residues. The V end lost 5 bases, the J end lost 10 bases, and 12 bases lay between the germline ends. The CDR3 loop reads CASSGDGREQFF. The CDR3 coding sequence is TGTGCCAGCAGTGGGGACGGCCGAGAGCAGTTCTTC.

The chain uses TRBV15 and TRBJ1-5; 9 bases agree with TRBD1. Trimming removed 4 bases from V and 2 bases from J; junction bases left unmatched: 3. The CDR3 runs to 15 residues. From germline, CDR1 is LNHNV and CDR2 YYDKDF (reference sequence). In DNA form, the CDR3 reads TGTGCCACCAGCATACAGGGGGCTGGCAATCAGCCCCAGCATTTT. Translated: CATSIQGAGNQPQHF.

The chain couples TRBV27 to TRBJ2-7; 10 bases match TRBD2. The CDR3 consists of 15 residues. Germline assignment: CDR1 MNHEY and CDR2 SMNVEV (reference sequence). J gave up 9 bases and V 2 bases, and 10 bases lay outside the gene matches. The CDR3 DNA is TGTGCCAGCAGTTTAGCTAGCGGGGGAAGCCTAAGGCAGTACTTC. Amino acids: CASSLASGGSLRQYF.

This clonotype was detected ten times or more. V and J are TRBV6-5 and TRBJ2-2, with 8 bases matching TRBD2. This CDR3 comprises 15 residues. Per the germline V gene, CDR1 is MNHEY and CDR2 is SVGAGI. The V segment lost 2 bases and the J segment 4 bases; nucleotides outside the gene matches: 3. CDR3 in amino acids: CASSYVLAGTGELFF. The DNA for the CDR3 is TGTGCCAGCAGTTACGTTCTAGCGGGCACCGGGGAGCTGTTTTTT.

This clonotype was seen repeatedly, ten times or more. The V gene is TRBV6-5, the J gene TRBJ1-1, with D maybe TRBD1 (5 bases). This CDR3 has 15 amino acids. The V gene's germline CDR1 is MNHEY and CDR2 SVGAGI. V was shortened by 6 bases and J by 4 bases, with 18 bases between the two germline ends. CDR3 protein: CASSPWAGRGTEAFF. In nucleotides, the CDR3 is TGTGCCAGCAGCCCCTGGGCAGGAAGGGGCACTGAAGCTTTCTTT.

Points on this clonotype: The germline gene is not matched at one end of the junction; a read error may be the cause. J is TRBJ1-5 and V is TRBV7-9; unclear D gene. This CDR3 region has 16 residues. From germline, CDR1 is SEHNR and CDR2 FQNEAQ (reference sequence). The chain's CDR3 is CASSLGGPGSDQPQHF. The CDR3 nucleotides are TGTGCCAGCAGCTTAGGGGGTCCCGGTAGCGATCAGCCCCAGCATTTT.

The chain links TRBV6-1 to TRBJ1-6, with D maybe TRBD1 (5 bases). This CDR3 region has 15 residues. V dropped 4 bases and J dropped 4 bases, with 11 bases sitting between them. The germline CDR1 and CDR2 sequences are MNHNS and SASEGT. CDR3 amino acids: CASSGEGPYNSPLHF. CDR3 sequence (DNA): TGTGCCAGCAGTGGGGAGGGGCCATATAATTCACCCCTCCACTTT.

The chain links TRBV20-1 to TRBJ2-3; D may be TRBD2 (5 bases). The CDR3 totals 17 residues. Between the trimmed V and J ends, which lost 0 bases and 0 bases, there was a span of 16 bases. Germline CDR1 DFQATT, CDR2 SNEGSKA (reference sequence). The CDR3 loop is CSARDMGRGPSTDTQYF. In DNA, the CDR3 is TGCAGTGCTAGAGATATGGGGAGAGGTCCTAGCACAGATACGCAGTATTTT.

The table lists this clonotype with many counts. The genes are TRBV7-9 and TRBJ1-1; 8 bases are shared with TRBD1. J was trimmed by 4 bases and V by 5 bases; bases with no gene match: 6. Germline assignment: CDR1 SEHNR and CDR2 FQNEAQ (reference sequence). The CDR3 has 14 amino acids. The CDR3 DNA sequence: TGTGCCAGCAGCCCACCGGACAGGGCCACTGAAGCTTTCTTT. Protein product: CASSPPDRATEAFF.

This clonotype was seen repeatedly, ten times or more. The chain is built from TRBV6-2 or TRBV6-3 and TRBJ2-7, with TRBD2 as a possible D gene (6 bases). The V and J ends lost 5 bases and 4 bases respectively, with 15 bases between them. CDR3 length: 14 residues. The V gene's germline CDR1 is MNHEY and CDR2 SVGEGT. DNA of the CDR3: TGTGCCAGCAGTCACGCGGAGGGGCCTTACGAGCAGTACGTC. Translated, it gives CASSHAEGPYEQYV.

The J gene is TRBJ2-1, the V gene TRBV5-5; TRBD2 aligns across 7 bases. This CDR3 has 15 residues. Germline trimming cut 9 bases from V and 3 bases from J; bases unmatched to any gene: 12. Germline CDR1 reads SGHKS; CDR2 reads YYEKEE (reference sequence). CDR3 in amino acids: CATCRLASIYNEQFF. CDR3 coding DNA: TGTGCCACTTGCCGACTAGCTAGCATCTACAATGAGCAGTTCTTC.

This chain joins TRBV5-6 and TRBJ2-7; 9 bases match TRBD2. This CDR3 comprises 13 residues. Germline CDR1 and CDR2: SGHDT and YYEEEE. The DNA of the CDR3 is TGTGCTAGCACGGCTAGCGGGACCTACGAGCAGTACGTC. As protein: CASTASGTYEQYV.

The chain uses TRBV12-5 and TRBJ1-1, with D possibly TRBD1 on 5 matching bases. The CDR3 totals 15 residues. The V end lost 5 bases, the J end lost 3 bases, and 16 bases lay between the germline ends. CDR1 is LGHNT, CDR2 FRNRAP, per germline. The CDR3 region is CASGTLQGWDTEAFF. The DNA for the CDR3 is TGTGCTAGTGGTACGCTTCAGGGATGGGACACTGAAGCTTTCTTT.

In DNA form, the CDR3 reads TGTGCCAGCAGCTTGAAGACAGGGACGAAAGAGACCCAGTACTTC. Protein sequence: CASSLKTGTKETQYF. The gene calls are TRBV5-6 and TRBJ2-5; 7 positions agree with TRBD1. V was clipped by 1 base and J by 3 bases; unmatched bases: 6. CDR3 length: 15 residues. Per germline, CDR1 SGHDT and CDR2 YYEEEE. Based on the CDR3 plus reference TRBV5-6 and TRBJ2-5, the full variable domain is DAGVTQSPTHLIKTRGQQVTLRCSPKSGHDTVSWYQQALGQGPQFIFQYYEEEERQRGNFPDRFSGHQFPNYSSELNVNALLLGDSALYLCASSLKTGTKETQYFGPGTRLLVL.

This clonotype was recorded many times. The rearrangement links TRBV7-8 to TRBJ2-2, with D maybe TRBD1 (5 bases). The CDR3 covers 18 residues. Germline V gene sequence: CDR1 SGHVS, CDR2 FQNEAQ. V gave up 2 bases and J gave up 1 base, with 17 bases separating them. The CDR3 nucleotides are TGTGCCAGCAGCTTATATAGATCGGCCAGGGAGAACACCGGGGAGCTGTTTTTT. Protein sequence: CASSLYRSARENTGELFF.

The chain uses TRBV6-8 and TRBJ1-1; D uncertain. V lost 10 bases, J lost 5 bases, and 5 bases lay in between. From germline, CDR1 is MNHGY and CDR2 SAAAGT. The CDR3 extends over 9 amino acids. In DNA form, the CDR3 reads TGTGCCATCCGGACTGAAGCTTTCTTT. This translates into CAIRTEAFF.

This clonotype was detected a few times. The chain has TRBV10-3 and TRBJ2-1, with D perhaps matching TRBD1 or TRBD2 (5 bases each). The CDR3 has 14 amino acids. Trimming stripped 7 bases from V and 4 bases from J, with 14 bases between. Germline-derived CDR1 and CDR2 are ENHRY and SYGVKD. CDR3 nucleotide sequence: TGTGCCATCAACGCCGGGGACGAATACAATGAGCAGTTCTTC. Encoded protein: CAINAGDEYNEQFF.

CDR3 residues: CASSYTGPSSYEQYF. CDR3 DNA: TGTGCCAGCAGTTACACGGGGCCCAGCTCCTACGAGCAGTACTTC. The chain employs TRBV6-5 and TRBJ2-7, with D possibly called TRBD1 or TRBD2 (5 bases each). The CDR3 extends over 15 amino acids. Trimming removed 2 bases from V and 0 bases from J, with 11 bases in between. CDR1 and CDR2 (germline): MNHEY, SVGAGI.